This T cell receptor (beta chain) originates from a study of post-analysis software for immune sequencing data. Overall study context: Courses of disease covered relapsing-remitting, secondary progressive and progressive-relapsing multiple sclerosis.

Included in the TCR beta cDNA libraries were unique molecular identifiers. Input of about 0.85 to 10 million T cells yielded a few hundred thousand cDNA molecules. TCRdb recomputed calls from the PCR reads with MiXCR, one row per CDR3 protein. The table includes about 400,000 distinct CDR3 sequences, around 33% detected once. With regard to this clonotype: The target antigen is unknown.

This CDR3 contains 13 residues. Germline CDR1 reads SGHTA; CDR2 reads FQGNSA. V lost 5 bases and J lost 3, with 9 bases in between. Study results and limitations: Among multiple sclerosis patients, normalized Chao1 diversity was significantly below that of controls. Strong co-clustering by F measure linked samples that shared a preparation batch. Patients had higher frequencies than controls of four to six TRBV segments, including TRBV5-6, TRBV5-1 and TRBV20-1.

What was sequenced was blood. This chain links TRBV7-2 with TRBJ2-3; no firm D call. The receptor's source is a girl aged 5-17 years with multiple sclerosis. This chain's CDR3 is CASSPIFTDTQYF. CDR3 nucleotides: TGTGCCAGCAGCCCGATCTTTACAGATACGCAGTATTTT.